The sample holds one count of the clone carrying this T cell receptor (beta chain). These data belong to a study of T cell responses to AZD1222 COVID-19 vaccine. CDR1 and CDR2 (germline): SGHVS, FNYEAQ. V shed 1 base and J shed 4 bases, with 20 bases lying between them. This CDR3 spans 18 amino acids. Assay: immunoSEQ multiplex PCR; the TCRdb copy retains only in-frame clones and omits some. The table includes around 110,000 clones, almost 95% detected once. The sequence derives from an adult who received the AZD1222 COVID-19 vaccine. The material sequenced was peripheral blood, taken 28 days after the second AZD1222 dose. V usage is TRBV7-6 and J usage is TRBJ1-3; D uncertain. CDR3 nucleotides: TGTGCCAGCAGCTTAGTTGATCTCGGGAGCCGGGGAGGAAACACCATATATTTT. Its translation is CASSLVDLGSRGGNTIYF.